The table lists the clone carrying this T cell receptor (beta chain) with many counts. Its antigen is currently unknown. Stated time point: longitudinal time-point 2. Synthesis of cDNA was carried out by template-switch 5'RACE. The reaction used 10-nucleotide random UMIs. TCRdb called the 5' RACE reads again in MiXCR, with one record for every CDR3 protein. The table shows tens of thousands of distinct CDR3 sequences, with about 13% occurring only once. The data derive from a study of neurological immune-mediated disorders. Study-level points and caveats: Private repertoires in all groups were suggested by the absence of shared CDR3 amino acid sequences among expanded clones across subjects. It was HTLV-1-associated myelopathy that showed the most TCR clonal expansion, while multiple sclerosis showed the least, falling below healthy controls.

This TCR was sampled from a female donor with HTLV-1-associated myelopathy (HAM/TSP). Sequencing was done on a sample of PBMCs.

The CDR3 region is CASSERGRGSPLHF. CDR3 coding DNA: TGTGCCAGCAGTGAAAGGGGTCGAGGTTCACCCCTCCACTTT. This chain joins TRBV6-1 and TRBJ1-6; TRBD1 is a possible D gene (5 bases). CDR1 MNHNS and CDR2 SASEGT come from the germline V gene. The CDR3 has 14 residues. The V gene lost 2 bases and the J gene lost 9 bases, with 11 bases spanning the gap.